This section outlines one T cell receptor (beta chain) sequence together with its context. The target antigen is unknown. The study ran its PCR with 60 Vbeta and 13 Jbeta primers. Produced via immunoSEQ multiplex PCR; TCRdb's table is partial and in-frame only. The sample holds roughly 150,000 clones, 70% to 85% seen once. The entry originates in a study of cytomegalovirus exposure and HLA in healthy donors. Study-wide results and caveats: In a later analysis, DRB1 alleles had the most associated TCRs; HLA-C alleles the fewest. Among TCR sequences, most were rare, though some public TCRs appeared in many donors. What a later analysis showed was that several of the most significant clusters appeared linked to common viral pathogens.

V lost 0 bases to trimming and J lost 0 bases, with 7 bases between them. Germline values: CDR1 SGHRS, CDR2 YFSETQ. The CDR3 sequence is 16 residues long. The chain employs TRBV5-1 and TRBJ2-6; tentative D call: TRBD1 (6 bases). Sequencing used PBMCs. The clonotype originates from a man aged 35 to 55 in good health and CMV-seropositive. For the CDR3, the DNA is TGCGCCAGCAGCTTGGAGGGGGTCTCTGGGGCCAACGTCCTGACTTTC. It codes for CASSLEGVSGANVLTF.